Each of the 25 T cell receptor beta chains below was sequenced from the same sample in a study of blood T cell repertoires in COVID-19. The table came from immunoSEQ multiplex PCR; TCRdb's copy has only in-frame clones and leaves some out. The table lists fewer than 200,000 clones, about 70% of them singletons, with around 8.9% in the top ten. Sample: peripheral blood. The origin of the receptors is a woman in her fifties or sixties with active or convalescent COVID-19.

This clone was detected once. The chain links TRBV19 to TRBJ1-5, with TRBD1 as a possible D gene (6 bases). The CDR3 runs 16 residues. CDR1 is LNHDA and CDR2 is SQIVND in the germline V gene (reference sequence). Trimming pared 1 base from V and 2 bases from J, leaving 12 bases between. CDR3 bases: TGTGCCAGTAGTATAGGTGCAGGGGCCGGCAATCAGCCCCAGCATTTT. Residues: CASSIGAGAGNQPQHF.

The rearrangement links TRBV6-5 to TRBJ2-7, with 10 positions matching TRBD1. This CDR3 spans 16 amino acids. Germline CDR1 is MNHEY and CDR2 is SVGAGI. After removal of 0 bases from V and 3 bases from J, the junction contained 5 bases not matched to a gene. In nucleotides, the CDR3 is TGTGCCAGCAGTTACTCGGGACAGGGGAGTCTCTACGAGCAGTACTTC. The encoded protein is CASSYSGQGSLYEQYF.

This chain uses TRBV5-4 with TRBJ2-1; TRBD1 might be the D (6 bases). V dropped 1 base and J dropped 8 bases, with 7 bases sitting between them. CDR1 and CDR2 from the germline V gene are SGHNT and YYREEE (reference sequence). The CDR3 has 12 residues. The CDR3 sequence: CASSLSGDEQFF. Written as DNA, the CDR3 is TGTGCCAGCAGCTTGTCAGGGGATGAGCAGTTCTTC.

The chain uses TRBV7-2 and TRBJ2-7, with TRBD2 matching 9 bases. The CDR3 runs to 15 residues. V lost 2 bases, J lost 5 bases, and 7 bases stayed unmatched. Germline CDR1 reads SGHTA; CDR2 reads FQGNSA. CDR3 amino acids: CASSLPGTSTDEQYF. The CDR3 DNA sequence: TGTGCCAGCAGCTTACCCGGGACTAGCACGGACGAGCAGTACTTC.

The rearrangement joins TRBV13 to TRBJ2-5; 9 nucleotides line up with TRBD2. The CDR3 covers 16 residues. Germline V gives CDR1 PRHDT, CDR2 FYEKMQ (reference sequence). V trimming: 2 bases; J trimming: 2 bases; junction bases outside the gene matches: 6. CDR3 residues: CASSLRAGGEQETQYF. The CDR3 coding sequence is TGTGCCAGCAGCTTACGGGCGGGAGGGGAACAAGAGACCCAGTACTTC.

The V and J genes are TRBV2 and TRBJ2-2, with D perhaps matching TRBD1 (5 bases). V lost 3 bases and J lost 6, with 8 bases in between. The CDR3 is made up of 13 amino acids. Germline CDR1 reads SNHLY; CDR2 reads FYNNEI. The CDR3 nucleotides are TGTGCCAGCAGTGAGGTCAGGGCCGGGGAGCTGTTTTTT. Amino acids: CASSEVRAGELFF.

The V gene is TRBV3-1 (or the pseudogene TRBV3-2), the J gene TRBJ1-6, with 7 bases matching TRBD1. This CDR3 has 15 residues. V dropped 4 bases and J dropped 8; count of bases not matched to a gene: 8. Germline V CDR1 and CDR2: LGHDT, YNNKEL (reference sequence). The CDR3 loop reads CASSLRRGQDSPLHF. CDR3 bases: TGTGCCAGCAGCCTCAGGAGGGGGCAGGATTCACCCCTCCACTTT.

The chain uses TRBV4-2 and TRBJ1-3; D is unclear. V gave up 1 base and J gave up 4 bases, with 11 bases separating them. Germline CDR1 reads LGHNA; CDR2 reads YNFKEQ. The CDR3 spans 15 residues. As DNA, the CDR3 is TGTGCCAGCAGCCAAGCCAGTGCGCGGGGAAACACCATATATTTT. Translation: CASSQASARGNTIYF.

V gene TRBV28 combines with J gene TRBJ2-5, with D possibly matching TRBD2 (6 bases). Trimming shortened V by 6 bases and J by 3 bases, and 20 bases separated the two germline ends. The CDR3 extends over 16 amino acids. Germline CDR1 and CDR2: MDHEN and SYDVKM. CDR3 sequence (DNA): TGTGCCAGCAGCAGTCCGGGAGCCGGAGCCAAAGAGACCCAGTACTTC. Protein: CASSSPGAGAKETQYF.

The V gene is TRBV7-2, the J gene TRBJ2-1, with 9 bases fitting TRBD2. The CDR3 length is 17 residues. Germline CDR1 and CDR2: SGHTA and FQGNSA. The trim removed 4 bases at V and 2 bases at J, leaving 9 bases unmatched. The CDR3 spells CASSSQAGGPPYNEQFF. The CDR3 region has the DNA TGTGCCAGCAGCTCCCAGGCGGGAGGGCCCCCCTACAATGAGCAGTTCTTC.

The V and J genes are TRBV11-2 and TRBJ2-7; D is ambiguous. Trimming pared 1 base from V and 2 bases from J, leaving 21 bases between. This CDR3 comprises 18 residues. Looked up from germline, CDR1 is SGHAT and CDR2 is FQNNGV. CDR3 DNA sequence: TGTGCCAGCAGCTTAGTTTCTATCGGGTCACCCATCCCCTACGAGCAGTACTTC. This translates into CASSLVSIGSPIPYEQYF.

The rearrangement uses TRBV18 and TRBJ2-4, with a tentative D call TRBD1 (5 bases). V was cut by 3 bases and J by 0 bases, with 9 bases left in between. The CDR3 is 15 amino acids. Germline V lookup: CDR1 KGHSH, CDR2 LQKENI. The CDR3 is CASSPVTGAKNIQYF. The CDR3 DNA follows: TGTGCCAGCTCACCTGTCACAGGAGCCAAAAACATTCAGTACTTC. Using reference TRBV18 and TRBJ2-4 for the parts outside the CDR3, the full variable domain is NAGVMQNPRHLVRRRGQEARLRCSPMKGHSHVYWYRQLPEEGLKFMVYLQKENIIDESGMPKERFSAEFPKEGPSILRIQQVVRGDSAAYFCASSPVTGAKNIQYFGAGTRLSVL.

The chain employs TRBV6-5 and TRBJ2-5, with 9 bases lining up with TRBD2. This CDR3 comprises 16 residues. CDR1 MNHEY and CDR2 SVGAGI come from the germline V gene. V gave up 0 bases and J gave up 5 bases; unmatched junction bases: 7. CDR3 nucleotides: TGTGCCAGCAGTTACTCGAGGGCTAGCGGGATTGAGACCCAGTACTTC. Its protein product is CASSYSRASGIETQYF.

CDR3 sequence: CASSPPSDTIYF. DNA of the CDR3: TGTGCCAGCTCACCACCCTCGGACACCATATATTTT. V is TRBV18 and J is TRBJ1-3; D is ambiguous. Germline CDR1 and CDR2: KGHSH and LQKENI. The germline V and J ends were trimmed by 0 bases and 8 bases, with 5 bases remaining between them. The CDR3 contains 12 residues.

The J gene is TRBJ2-7, the V gene TRBV7-9, with D unresolved. Germline CDR1 SEHNR, CDR2 FQNEAQ (reference sequence). Trimming pared 5 bases from V and 5 bases from J, leaving 13 bases between. This CDR3 spans 13 amino acids. The CDR3 sequence is CASSQVSFHEQYF. The CDR3 bases are TGTGCCAGCAGCCAAGTGAGTTTCCACGAGCAGTACTTC.

The V call is TRBV2, the J call TRBJ1-2; 9 bases map to TRBD1. CDR1 and CDR2 (germline): SNHLY, FYNNEI. Trimming removed 7 bases from V and 1 base from J; junction bases left unmatched: 7. There are 15 residues in the CDR3. For the CDR3, the DNA is TGTGCCAGCAAGCTACAGGGGGCCCTTAACTATGGCTACACCTTC. This codes for CASKLQGALNYGYTF.

Written as DNA, the CDR3 is TGTGCCAGCAGTTATCCGGGATCCAATGAGCAGTTCTTC. Protein sequence: CASSYPGSNEQFF. The chain couples TRBV12-3 or TRBV12-4 to TRBJ2-1, with D possibly matching TRBD2 (5 bases). V lost 4 bases and J lost 6, with 10 bases in between. The length of the CDR3 is 13 residues.

This chain links TRBV6-2 or TRBV6-3 with TRBJ2-7; D may be TRBD1 (5 bases). Trimming left V 4 bases short and J 3 bases short, with 10 bases between. The CDR3 has 13 amino acids. Germline CDR1 is MNHEY and CDR2 is SVGEGT. In DNA, the CDR3 is TGTGCCAGCAGTTCCATTGACAGCTACGAGCAGTACTTC. It is translated as CASSSIDSYEQYF.

The rearrangement uses TRBV19 and TRBJ2-5; D not certain. The germline CDR1 and CDR2 sequences are LNHDA and SQIVND (reference sequence). V was trimmed by 3 bases and J by 4 bases, leaving 6 bases between them. This CDR3 has 12 amino acids. In DNA form, the CDR3 reads TGTGCCAGTAGTATGTCGAGAGAGACCCAGTACTTC. Protein sequence: CASSMSRETQYF.

The J gene is TRBJ2-7, the V gene TRBV28; TRBD1 is a possible D gene (8 bases). The CDR3 spans 15 residues. Germline assignment: CDR1 MDHEN and CDR2 SYDVKM. Deletions cut 7 bases from V and 2 bases from J, with 18 bases between. Written as DNA, the CDR3 is TGTGCCAGCACCACAGGGGGGGGGTTTGCCTACGAGCAGTACTTC. It encodes CASTTGGGFAYEQYF.

This clone occurred a few times. The chain is built from TRBV9 and TRBJ1-3, with D unresolved. This CDR3 comprises 20 residues. V lost 0 bases and J lost 0, with 22 bases in between. Germline values: CDR1 SGDLS, CDR2 YYNGEE. CDR3: CASSVGIGGQEVFSGNTIYF. The CDR3, as DNA: TGTGCCAGCAGCGTAGGAATCGGAGGGCAGGAGGTCTTCTCTGGAAACACCATATATTTT.

The CDR3 nucleotides read TGTGCCAGCAGGGGACAGGCCCGGGGCTACGAGCAGTACTTC. Translated: CASRGQARGYEQYF. The chain joins TRBV28 to TRBJ2-7; 8 nucleotides align to TRBD1. V gave up 6 bases and J gave up 3 bases; unmatched junction bases: 7. Germline V gene lookup returns CDR1 MDHEN and CDR2 SYDVKM. This CDR3 contains 14 residues. Combining the CDR3 with reference TRBV28 and TRBJ2-7 gives the whole variable domain DVKVTQSSRYLVKRTGEKVFLECVQDMDHENMFWYRQDPGLGLRLIYFSYDVKMKEKGDIPEGYSVSREKKERFSLILESASTNQTSMYLCASRGQARGYEQYFGPGTRLTVT.

The V call is TRBV14, the J call TRBJ2-3, with D tentatively TRBD1 (6 bases). The V end lost 1 base, the J end lost 4 bases, and 9 bases lay between the germline ends. This CDR3 comprises 14 residues. Germline lookup yields CDR1 SGHDN and CDR2 FVKESK. CDR3 residues: CASSQGAGADTQYF. DNA of the CDR3: TGTGCCAGCAGCCAAGGGGCAGGGGCAGATACGCAGTATTTT.

This chain's CDR3 is CASSVIAGGPEETQYF. The DNA of the CDR3 is TGTGCCAGCAGTGTTATAGCGGGGGGGCCGGAGGAGACCCAGTACTTC. The chain has TRBV6-1 and TRBJ2-5; 11 bases are a match to TRBD2. There are 16 residues in the CDR3. V lost 4 bases, J lost 5 bases, and 9 bases stayed unmatched. CDR1 is MNHNS, CDR2 SASEGT, per germline.

This clone has a single count. The CDR3 DNA follows: TGTGCCAGCAGCCCCAGGACAGGGAACAACTATGGCTACACCTTC. It is translated as CASSPRTGNNYGYTF. The chain joins TRBV7-2 to TRBJ1-2, with TRBD1 matching 8 bases. Per germline, CDR1 SGHTA and CDR2 FQGNSA. This CDR3 comprises 15 residues. The junction had 7 bases not matched to a gene; V was cut back by 5 bases and J by 2 bases.